Listed here are 5 T cell receptor beta chains from one sample, sequenced in a study of T-cell memory formation after mild COVID-19. TCRdb re-called the 5' RACE reads with MiXCR, one entry per CDR3 protein. In the table there are a few hundred thousand distinct CDR3 sequences, roughly 20% of which are singletons. The sequenced sample consisted of PBMCs or a T cell subset sorted from them (not recorded which). The receptors were gathered from a man in his late teens or twenties who had mild COVID-19 (a few samples of this study predate the infection). Cell type and time point are not known.

The chain is built from TRBV18 and TRBJ2-7; D not certain. Per the germline V gene, CDR1 is KGHSH and CDR2 is LQKENI. CDR3 length: 14 residues. In DNA form, the CDR3 reads TGTGACAGCTCAGCTAACGCGGAATACTACGAGCAGTACGTC. It encodes CDSSANAEYYEQYV.

The chain uses TRBV10-3 and TRBJ2-5, with D possibly TRBD1 on 7 matching bases. The CDR3 has 13 amino acids. Germline V gene sequence: CDR1 ENHRY, CDR2 SYGVKD. Trimming cost V 7 bases and J 4 bases, with 13 bases left between them. CDR3 in amino acids: CAITGGHGETQYF. The CDR3 nucleotides are TGTGCCATCACAGGGGGGCATGGAGAGACCCAGTACTTC.

This clonotype was seen many times. The chain employs TRBV4-3 and TRBJ2-5; tentative D call: TRBD2 (5 bases). Per germline, CDR1 LGHNA and CDR2 YSLEER. This CDR3 contains 13 residues. Trimming left V 4 bases short and J 2 bases short, with 8 bases between. The CDR3 here is CASSRGQQETQYF. For the CDR3, the DNA is TGCGCCAGCAGCCGCGGGCAGCAAGAGACCCAGTACTTC.

This clonotype has a count of ten or more. The rearrangement joins TRBV6-4 to TRBJ2-2, with 8 bases identical to TRBD1. CDR1 MRHNA and CDR2 SNTAGT come from the germline V gene. The CDR3 is 16 amino acids. With 6 bases clipped from V and 6 bases from J, the junction kept 12 bases outside the gene matches. DNA of the CDR3: TGTGCCAGCAGCGAAACCCCCGGACAGGGATCCGGGGAGCTGTTTTTT. It is translated as CASSETPGQGSGELFF.

This chain joins TRBV4-1 and TRBJ2-6; the D is unclear. Trimming shortened V by 1 base and J by 3 bases, and 4 bases separated the two germline ends. The CDR3 consists of 14 residues. Germline loops: CDR1 MGHRA, CDR2 YSYEKL. CDR3 coding DNA: TGCGCCAGCAGCCAAGCATATGGGGCCAACGTCCTGACTTTC. Translating gives CASSQAYGANVLTF.